This entry describes one T cell receptor (beta chain). Clones were read by immunoSEQ multiplex PCR, and TCRdb kept only the in-frame ones, dropping some. The sample includes around 40,000 clones, about 89% of them seen just once. CDR1 is SQVTM and CDR2 is ANQGSEA in the germline V gene. Deletions cut 5 bases from V and 5 bases from J, with 14 bases between. This CDR3 comprises 13 residues. The record originates from a study of blood T cell repertoires in COVID-19. Sequences were obtained from peripheral blood. The receptor comes from a man aged 45-60 years with active COVID-19. The rearrangement uses TRBV29-1 and TRBJ2-3, with D unclear. The CDR3 protein is CSVRRLTGDTQYF. The DNA for the CDR3 is TGCAGCGTTCGAAGGCTGACGGGAGATACGCAGTATTTT.